This T cell receptor (beta chain) emerged from a study of blood T cell repertoires in COVID-19. Study summary: COVID-19 samples collected from the United States, Italy and Spain covered acute and convalescent phases. T cells, B-cell-depleted T cells, or PBMCs supplied cDNA or gDNA.

CDR3 length: 13 amino acids. V dropped 11 bases and J dropped 4 bases, with 18 bases sitting between them. Germline V gene sequence: CDR1 MNHEY, CDR2 SMNVEV (reference sequence). In the authors' workflow: Cell counts per sample came from amplifying reference gene primers. Sequencing used immunoSEQ multiplex PCR; TCRdb keeps in-frame clones, though not all of them. The V and J calls and clone size were taken over from that table, and D and trimming were inferred from the DNA. In the table there are some 200,000 clones, 70% to 90% of which are singletons. Sequencing was carried out using peripheral blood. The receptor's source is a man in his late teens or twenties with active or convalescent COVID-19. The chain combines TRBV27 with TRBJ2-7; D perhaps matches TRBD2 (6 bases). CDR3 loop: CAFTPRGRYEQYF. The CDR3 bases are TGTGCCTTCACGCCTCGGGGGAGGTACGAGCAGTACTTC.